The next 11 T cell receptor beta chains were all read from a single sample in a study of control samples from healthy donors and cancer patients. Sequencing used immunoSEQ multiplex PCR; TCRdb keeps in-frame clones, though not all of them. The table includes 90,000 to 100,000 clones, about nine tenths detected once. Sequenced: blood. The origin of the receptors is a woman aged 70-85 years in good health.

V and J are TRBV2 and TRBJ2-5; D may correspond to TRBD1 or TRBD2 (5 bases each). This CDR3 contains 16 residues. V was trimmed by 7 bases and J by 1 base, leaving 19 bases between them. The germline CDR1 and CDR2 sequences are SNHLY and FYNNEI. The CDR3 here is CASTGAMGRSQETQYF. CDR3 nucleotides: TGTGCCAGCACCGGGGCTATGGGCCGATCCCAAGAGACCCAGTACTTC.

The chain combines TRBV19 with TRBJ2-2; D is unclear. The CDR3 contains 14 residues. Trimming left V 1 base short and J 7 bases short, with 10 bases between. Germline V lookup: CDR1 LNHDA, CDR2 SQIVND (reference sequence). The CDR3 DNA follows: TGTGCCAGTAGTATAGGACCCTTAAGCGGGGAGCTGTTTTTT. It translates to CASSIGPLSGELFF.

The V gene is TRBV5-6, the J gene TRBJ1-2, with D possibly matching TRBD1 (5 bases). Trimming stripped 6 bases from V and 5 bases from J, with 14 bases between. The CDR3 is 13 residues long. Germline loops: CDR1 SGHDT, CDR2 YYEEEE. DNA for the CDR3: TGTGCCAGCACCCCGGTTGGGGGTTATGGCTACACCTTC. Translating gives CASTPVGGYGYTF.

The chain couples TRBV7-8 to TRBJ1-1, with a tentative D call TRBD1 (5 bases). CDR1 is SGHVS and CDR2 is FQNEAQ in the germline V gene. The CDR3 spans 13 residues. The ends were cut back, 6 bases at V and 0 bases at J, with 8 bases in the middle. The CDR3 loop reads CASSIQVNTEAFF. CDR3 DNA sequence: TGTGCCAGCAGTATACAGGTGAACACTGAAGCTTTCTTT. Filled out from reference TRBV7-8 and TRBJ1-1, the complete variable domain reads GAGVSQSPRYKVAKRGQDVALRCDPISGHVSLFWYQQALGQGPEFLTYFQNEAQLDKSGLPSDRFFAERPEGSVSTLKIQRTQQEDSAVYLCASSIQVNTEAFFGQGTRLTVV.

This chain connects TRBV5-1 to TRBJ2-1; maybe TRBD2 (7 bases). V gave up 0 bases and J gave up 6 bases, with 13 bases separating them. The CDR3 loop spans 15 amino acids. Germline CDR1 and CDR2: SGHRS and YFSETQ. Written as DNA, the CDR3 is TGCGCCAGCAGCTTGGCTACAGGGAGGGGCAATGAGCAGTTCTTC. Protein product: CASSLATGRGNEQFF.

J is TRBJ1-2 and V is TRBV2, with TRBD1 matching 8 bases. The V gene end was trimmed by 11 bases and the J gene end by 8 bases; junction bases not matched to a gene: 10. The germline gives CDR1 SNHLY, CDR2 FYNNEI. CDR3 length equals 12 residues. The CDR3 loop is CAGCGTGIGYTF. The CDR3 coding sequence is TGTGCCGGGTGCGGGACAGGTATAGGCTACACCTTC.

The chain links TRBV5-4 to TRBJ2-1, with TRBD2 as a possible D gene (5 bases). This CDR3 comprises 15 residues. V shed 0 bases and J shed 3 bases, with 10 bases lying between them. Germline CDR1 and CDR2: SGHNT and YYREEE (reference sequence). The CDR3 coding sequence is TGTGCCAGCAGCTTGGGGTCGGGAAGCTACAATGAGCAGTTCTTC. This translates into CASSLGSGSYNEQFF.

CDR3 nucleotide sequence: TGTGCCAGCAGCCAACTTGAGCGGGGGGCCTACAATGAGCAGTTCTTC. Translating gives CASSQLERGAYNEQFF. The chain links TRBV14 to TRBJ2-1; 9 nucleotides line up with TRBD2. Germline V lookup: CDR1 SGHDN, CDR2 FVKESK. J was trimmed by 2 bases and V by 2 bases; bases with no gene match: 4. This CDR3 has 16 amino acids.

The table lists this clone with a few counts. The chain employs TRBV7-6 and TRBJ1-2; D is undetermined. The CDR3 extends over 15 amino acids. CDR1 is SGHVS and CDR2 is FNYEAQ in the germline V gene. The ends were cut back, 5 bases at V and 4 bases at J, with 17 bases in the middle. The CDR3 region is CASSLEGQEVYGYTF. CDR3 coding DNA: TGTGCCAGCAGCCTCGAAGGGCAAGAGGTCTATGGCTACACCTTC.

The chain employs TRBV19 and TRBJ1-5; D is ambiguous. The germline CDR1 and CDR2 sequences are LNHDA and SQIVND (reference sequence). Trimming shortened V by 7 bases and J by 5 bases, and 12 bases separated the two germline ends. CDR3 size: 13 residues. In DNA form, the CDR3 reads TGTGCCAGTACTTTCGGCAGCCATCAGCCCCAGCATTTT. This translates into CASTFGSHQPQHF.

The V and J genes are TRBV3-1 (or the pseudogene TRBV3-2) and TRBJ1-2; D unresolved. CDR1 and CDR2 from the germline V gene are LGHDT and YNNKEL (reference sequence). The CDR3 consists of 15 residues. V was pared by 4 bases and J by 4 bases, with 16 bases between. DNA of the CDR3: TGTGCCAGCAGCCTCCGAACGGGAGGGAGCTATGGCTACACCTTC. Amino acid sequence: CASSLRTGGSYGYTF.